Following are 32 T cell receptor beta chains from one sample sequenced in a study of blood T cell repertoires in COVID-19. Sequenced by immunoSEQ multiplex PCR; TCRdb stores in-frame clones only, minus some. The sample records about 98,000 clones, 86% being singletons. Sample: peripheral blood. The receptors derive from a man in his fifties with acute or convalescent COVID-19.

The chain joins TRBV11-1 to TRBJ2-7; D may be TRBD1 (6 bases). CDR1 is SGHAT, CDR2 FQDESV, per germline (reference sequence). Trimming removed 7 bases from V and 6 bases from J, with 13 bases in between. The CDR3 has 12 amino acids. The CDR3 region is CASKHRASEQYF. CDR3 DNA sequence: TGTGCCAGCAAACACAGGGCCTCCGAGCAGTACTTC.

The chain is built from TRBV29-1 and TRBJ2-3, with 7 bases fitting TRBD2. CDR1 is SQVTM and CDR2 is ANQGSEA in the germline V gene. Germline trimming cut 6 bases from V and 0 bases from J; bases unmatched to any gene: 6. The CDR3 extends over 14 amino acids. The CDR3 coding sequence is TGCAGCGTCCCGGGAGGCCCCAGCACAGATACGCAGTATTTT. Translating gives CSVPGGPSTDTQYF.

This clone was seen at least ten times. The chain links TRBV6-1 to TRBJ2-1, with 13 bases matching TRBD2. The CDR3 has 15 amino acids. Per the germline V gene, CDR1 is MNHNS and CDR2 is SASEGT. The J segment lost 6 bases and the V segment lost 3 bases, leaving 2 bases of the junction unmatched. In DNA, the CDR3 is TGTGCCAGCAGTGAGAGGACTAGCGGGAGCAATGAGCAGTTCTTC. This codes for CASSERTSGSNEQFF.

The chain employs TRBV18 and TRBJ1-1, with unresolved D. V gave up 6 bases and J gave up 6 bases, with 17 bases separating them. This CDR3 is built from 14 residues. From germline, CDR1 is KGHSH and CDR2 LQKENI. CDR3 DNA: TGTGCCAGCTCCCCGAACAGAAAAAAAGCTGAAGCTTTCTTT. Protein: CASSPNRKKAEAFF. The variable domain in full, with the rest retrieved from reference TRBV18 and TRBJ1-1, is NAGVMQNPRHLVRRRGQEARLRCSPMKGHSHVYWYRQLPEEGLKFMVYLQKENIIDESGMPKERFSAEFPKEGPSILRIQQVVRGDSAAYFCASSPNRKKAEAFFGQGTRLTVV.

The CDR3 nucleotides read TGTGCCAGCAGTCCGCCTCCCCAGCGGGAGAGGAACACCGGGGAGCTGTTTTTT. Translated: CASSPPPQRERNTGELFF. The chain employs TRBV5-6 and TRBJ2-2, with 8 bases aligning to TRBD2. In germline, CDR1 is SGHDT, CDR2 YYEEEE. CDR3 length: 18 residues. With 5 bases clipped from V and 1 base from J, the junction kept 13 bases outside the gene matches.

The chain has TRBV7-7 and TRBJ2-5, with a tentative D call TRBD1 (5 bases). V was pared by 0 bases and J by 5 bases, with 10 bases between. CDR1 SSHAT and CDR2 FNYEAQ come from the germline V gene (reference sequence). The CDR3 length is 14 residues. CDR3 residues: CASSLAQGVETQYF. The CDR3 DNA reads TGTGCCAGCAGCTTAGCTCAGGGTGTGGAGACCCAGTACTTC.

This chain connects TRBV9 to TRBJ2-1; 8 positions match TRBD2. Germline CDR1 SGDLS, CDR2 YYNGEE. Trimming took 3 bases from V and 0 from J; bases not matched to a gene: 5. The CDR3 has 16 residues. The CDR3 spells CASSGRGATSYNEQFF. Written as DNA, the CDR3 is TGTGCCAGCAGCGGGCGGGGGGCTACCTCCTACAATGAGCAGTTCTTC.

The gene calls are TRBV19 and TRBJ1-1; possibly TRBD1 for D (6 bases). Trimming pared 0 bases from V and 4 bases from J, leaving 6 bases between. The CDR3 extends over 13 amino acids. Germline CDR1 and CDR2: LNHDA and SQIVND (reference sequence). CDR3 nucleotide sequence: TGTGCCAGTAGTATAGACAGGGGCACTGAAGCTTTCTTT. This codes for CASSIDRGTEAFF.

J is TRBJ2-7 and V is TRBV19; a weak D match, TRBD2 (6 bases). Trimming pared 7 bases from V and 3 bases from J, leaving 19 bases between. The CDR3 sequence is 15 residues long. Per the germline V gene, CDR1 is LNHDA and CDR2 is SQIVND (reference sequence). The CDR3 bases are TGTGCCAGTACCCCGGGGCGGGGACTGGTCTACGAGCAGTACTTC. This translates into CASTPGRGLVYEQYF.

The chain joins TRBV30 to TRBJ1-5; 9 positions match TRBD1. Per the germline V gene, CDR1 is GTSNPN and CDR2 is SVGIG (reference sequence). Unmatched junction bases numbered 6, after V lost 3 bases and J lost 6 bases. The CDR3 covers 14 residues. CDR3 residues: CAWSTGQGGQPQHF. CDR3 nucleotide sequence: TGTGCCTGGAGCACGGGACAGGGAGGTCAGCCCCAGCATTTT.

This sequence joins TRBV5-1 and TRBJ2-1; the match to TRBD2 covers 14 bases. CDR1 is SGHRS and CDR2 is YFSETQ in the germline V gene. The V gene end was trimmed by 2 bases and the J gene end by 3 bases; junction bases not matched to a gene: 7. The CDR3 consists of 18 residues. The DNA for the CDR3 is TGCGCCAGCAGCTTCGGACTAGCGGGAGGCCTGGTCTACAATGAGCAGTTCTTC. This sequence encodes CASSFGLAGGLVYNEQFF. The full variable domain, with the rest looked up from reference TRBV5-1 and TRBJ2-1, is KAGVTQTPRYLIKTRGQQVTLSCSPISGHRSVSWYQQTPGQGLQFLFEYFSETQRNKGNFPGRFSGRQFSNSRSEMNVSTLELGDSALYLCASSFGLAGGLVYNEQFFGPGTRLTVL.

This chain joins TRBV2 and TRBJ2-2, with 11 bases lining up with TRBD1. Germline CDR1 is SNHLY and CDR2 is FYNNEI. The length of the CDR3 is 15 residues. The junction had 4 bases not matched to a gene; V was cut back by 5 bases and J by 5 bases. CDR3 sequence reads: CASSRTGGATGELFF. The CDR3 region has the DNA TGTGCCAGCAGTCGGACAGGGGGCGCGACCGGGGAGCTGTTTTTT.

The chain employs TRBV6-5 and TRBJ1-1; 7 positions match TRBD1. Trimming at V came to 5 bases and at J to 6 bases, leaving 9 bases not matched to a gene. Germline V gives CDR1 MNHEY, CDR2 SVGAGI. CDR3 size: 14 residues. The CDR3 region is CASSLRGLKAEAFF. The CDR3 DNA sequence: TGTGCCAGCAGTCTAAGGGGGCTTAAGGCTGAAGCTTTCTTT.

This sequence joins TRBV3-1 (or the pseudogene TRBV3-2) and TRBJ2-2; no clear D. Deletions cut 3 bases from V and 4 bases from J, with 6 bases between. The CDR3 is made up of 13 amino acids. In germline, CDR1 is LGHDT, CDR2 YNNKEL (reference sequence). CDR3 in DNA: TGTGCCAGCAGCCATGAGTTCACCGGGGAGCTGTTTTTT. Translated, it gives CASSHEFTGELFF.

The DNA for the CDR3 is TGCGCCAGCAGCCTGCTCCGGAGCTCCTATAATTCACCCCTCCACTTT. Its translation: CASSLLRSSYNSPLHF. The V gene is TRBV4-1, the J gene TRBJ1-6; the D is unclear. The germline gives CDR1 MGHRA, CDR2 YSYEKL. CDR3 length equals 16 residues. The V and J ends lost 4 bases and 0 bases respectively, with 10 bases between them.

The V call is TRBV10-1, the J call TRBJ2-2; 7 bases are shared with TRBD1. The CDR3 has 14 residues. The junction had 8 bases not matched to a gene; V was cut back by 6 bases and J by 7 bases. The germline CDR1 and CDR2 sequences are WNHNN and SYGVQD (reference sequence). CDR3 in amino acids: CASRAGQAFGELFF. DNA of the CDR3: TGCGCCAGCAGAGCCGGACAGGCGTTCGGGGAGCTGTTTTTT.

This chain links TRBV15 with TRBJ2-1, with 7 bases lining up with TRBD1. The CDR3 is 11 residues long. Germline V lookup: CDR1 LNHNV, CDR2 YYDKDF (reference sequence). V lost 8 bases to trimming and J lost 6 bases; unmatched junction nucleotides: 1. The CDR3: CATGDSNEQFF. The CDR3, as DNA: TGTGCCACCGGGGACAGCAATGAGCAGTTCTTC.

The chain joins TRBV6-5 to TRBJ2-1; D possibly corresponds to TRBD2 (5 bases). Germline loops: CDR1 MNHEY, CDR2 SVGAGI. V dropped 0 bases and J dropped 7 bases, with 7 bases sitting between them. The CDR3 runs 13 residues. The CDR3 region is CASSYSTGNEQFF. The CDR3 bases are TGTGCCAGCAGTTACTCGACGGGAAATGAGCAGTTCTTC.

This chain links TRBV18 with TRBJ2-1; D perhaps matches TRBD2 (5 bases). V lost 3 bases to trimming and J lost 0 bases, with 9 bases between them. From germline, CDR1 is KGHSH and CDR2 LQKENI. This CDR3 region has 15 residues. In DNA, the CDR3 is TGTGCCAGCTCACCCCGGGGTAGCTCCTACAATGAGCAGTTCTTC. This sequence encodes CASSPRGSSYNEQFF.

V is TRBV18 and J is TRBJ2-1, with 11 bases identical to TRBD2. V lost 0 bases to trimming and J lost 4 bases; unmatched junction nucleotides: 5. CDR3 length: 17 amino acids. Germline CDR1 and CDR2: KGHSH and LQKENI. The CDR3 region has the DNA TGTGCCAGCTCACCACCACAGGGACTAGCGGATTACAATGAGCAGTTCTTC. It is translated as CASSPPQGLADYNEQFF. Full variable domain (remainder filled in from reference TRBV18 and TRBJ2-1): NAGVMQNPRHLVRRRGQEARLRCSPMKGHSHVYWYRQLPEEGLKFMVYLQKENIIDESGMPKERFSAEFPKEGPSILRIQQVVRGDSAAYFCASSPPQGLADYNEQFFGPGTRLTVL.

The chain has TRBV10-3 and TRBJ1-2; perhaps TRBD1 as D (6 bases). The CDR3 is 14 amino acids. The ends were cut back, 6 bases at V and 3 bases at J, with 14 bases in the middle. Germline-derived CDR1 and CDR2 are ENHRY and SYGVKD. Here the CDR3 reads CAISRQEVDYGYTF. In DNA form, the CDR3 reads TGTGCCATCAGCAGACAGGAAGTGGACTATGGCTACACCTTC.

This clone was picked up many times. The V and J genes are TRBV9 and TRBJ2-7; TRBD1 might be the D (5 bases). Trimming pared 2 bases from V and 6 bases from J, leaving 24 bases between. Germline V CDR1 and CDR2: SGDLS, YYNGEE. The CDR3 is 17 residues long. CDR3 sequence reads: CASSVKKDVLDISEQYF. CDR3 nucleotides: TGTGCCAGCAGCGTGAAGAAAGACGTCCTGGACATAAGCGAGCAGTACTTC.

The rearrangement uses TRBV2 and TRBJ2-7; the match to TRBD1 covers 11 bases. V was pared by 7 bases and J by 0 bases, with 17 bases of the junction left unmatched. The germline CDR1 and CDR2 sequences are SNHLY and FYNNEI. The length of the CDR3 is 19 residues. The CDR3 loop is CASKLEGQGALGVSYEQYF. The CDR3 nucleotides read TGTGCCAGCAAGTTAGAAGGACAGGGGGCACTCGGGGTCTCCTACGAGCAGTACTTC.

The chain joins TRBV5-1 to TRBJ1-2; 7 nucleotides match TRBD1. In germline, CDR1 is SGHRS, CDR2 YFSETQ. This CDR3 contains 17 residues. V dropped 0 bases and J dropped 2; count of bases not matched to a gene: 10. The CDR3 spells CASSLGGTTGANYGYTF. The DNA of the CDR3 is TGCGCCAGCAGCTTGGGGGGTACTACAGGGGCGAACTATGGCTACACCTTC.

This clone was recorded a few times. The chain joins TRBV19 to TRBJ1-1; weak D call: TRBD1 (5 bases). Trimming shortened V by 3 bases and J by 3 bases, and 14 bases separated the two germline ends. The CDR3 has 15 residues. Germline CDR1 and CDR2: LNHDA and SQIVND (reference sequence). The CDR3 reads CASSIPGRVDTEAFF. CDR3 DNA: TGTGCCAGTAGTATCCCCGGCAGGGTCGACACTGAAGCTTTCTTT.

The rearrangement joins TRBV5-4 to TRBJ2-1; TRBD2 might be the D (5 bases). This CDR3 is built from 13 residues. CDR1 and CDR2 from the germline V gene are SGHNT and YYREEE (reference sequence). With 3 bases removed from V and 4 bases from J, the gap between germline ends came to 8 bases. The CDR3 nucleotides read TGTGCCAGCAGCTCCGACTATTACAATGAGCAGTTCTTC. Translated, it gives CASSSDYYNEQFF.

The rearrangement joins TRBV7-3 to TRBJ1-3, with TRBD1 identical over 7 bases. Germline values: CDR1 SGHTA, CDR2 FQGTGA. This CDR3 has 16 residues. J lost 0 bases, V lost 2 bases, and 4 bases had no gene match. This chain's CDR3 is CASSLGPGGSGNTIYF. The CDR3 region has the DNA TGTGCCAGCAGCTTAGGCCCAGGGGGCTCTGGAAACACCATATATTTT.

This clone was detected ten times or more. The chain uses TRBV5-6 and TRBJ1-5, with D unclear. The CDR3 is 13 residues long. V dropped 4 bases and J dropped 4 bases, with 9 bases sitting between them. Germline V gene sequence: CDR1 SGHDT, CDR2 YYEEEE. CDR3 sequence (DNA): TGTGCCAGCAGCCTCAGAGGAAATCAGCCCCAGCATTTT. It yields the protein CASSLRGNQPQHF.

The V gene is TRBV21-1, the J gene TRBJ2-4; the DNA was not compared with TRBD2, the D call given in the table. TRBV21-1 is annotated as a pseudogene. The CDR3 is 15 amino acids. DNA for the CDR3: TGTGCCAGCAGGGGTTCGGGACTAGCTTGCAACATTCAGTACTTC. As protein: CASRGSGLACNIQYF.

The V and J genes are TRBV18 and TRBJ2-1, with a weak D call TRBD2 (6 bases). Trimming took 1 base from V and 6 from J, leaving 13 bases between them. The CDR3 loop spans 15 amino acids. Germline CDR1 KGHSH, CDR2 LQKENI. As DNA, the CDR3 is TGTGCCAGCTCACCACTGCCGGGAGATTTCAATGAGCAGTTCTTC. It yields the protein CASSPLPGDFNEQFF.

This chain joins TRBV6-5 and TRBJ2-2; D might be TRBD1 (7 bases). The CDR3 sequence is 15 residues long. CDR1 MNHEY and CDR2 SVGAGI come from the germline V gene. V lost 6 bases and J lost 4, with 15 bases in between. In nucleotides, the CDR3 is TGTGCCAGCAGCAGGGGGGCCGCTCTCACCGGGGAGCTGTTTTTT. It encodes CASSRGAALTGELFF.

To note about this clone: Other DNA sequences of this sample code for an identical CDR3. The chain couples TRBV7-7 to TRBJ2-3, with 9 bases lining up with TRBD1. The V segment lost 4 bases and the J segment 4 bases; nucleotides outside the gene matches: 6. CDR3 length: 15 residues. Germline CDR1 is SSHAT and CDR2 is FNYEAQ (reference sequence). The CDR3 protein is CASSSGTGRSDTQYF. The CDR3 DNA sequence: TGTGCCAGCAGCTCCGGGACAGGGCGATCAGATACGCAGTATTTT.